These 20 T cell receptor beta chains were all obtained from the same sample, sequenced in a study of shared clonotypes between healthy human individuals. Generated by immunoSEQ multiplex PCR, the TCRdb table keeps only in-frame clones and is missing some. This sample has 1,100,000 or so clones, with 78% found just once. Sequencing was done on a sample of memory CD4+ T cells from PBMCs. Subset reported: CD45RA-negative fraction. Every receptor here comes from a man aged 18-30 years in good health. Some clones in this sample may be carry-over from other donors' samples.

The chain recombines TRBV11-2 with TRBJ2-1; maybe TRBD2 (6 bases). Germline V lookup: CDR1 SGHAT, CDR2 FQNNGV. The CDR3 runs 14 residues. Trimming shortened V by 5 bases and J by 9 bases, and 17 bases separated the two germline ends. In DNA form, the CDR3 reads TGTGCCAGCAGCGCGACTAGAGTAGTGGGTGAGCAGTTCTTC. Protein: CASSATRVVGEQFF.

V gene TRBV11-3 combines with J gene TRBJ2-1; TRBD2 matches at 9 bases. V was clipped by 3 bases and J by 6 bases; unmatched bases: 3. Germline values: CDR1 SGHNT, CDR2 YENEEA. The CDR3 loop spans 14 amino acids. In DNA form, the CDR3 reads TGTGCCAGCAGCTTGGGGACTAGCCTCAATGAGCAGTTCTTC. Its protein product is CASSLGTSLNEQFF.

This clone was found once. The chain couples TRBV29-1 to TRBJ2-5; D gene ambiguous. This CDR3 contains 11 residues. CDR1 and CDR2 (germline): SQVTM, ANQGSEA. V lost 4 bases and J 3 bases, leaving 6 bases between the germline ends. In DNA form, the CDR3 reads TGCAGCGTTGCCCCGGAAGAGACCCAGTACTTC. It encodes CSVAPEETQYF.

This clone has only a few counts. The chain is built from TRBV21-1 and TRBJ1-5; TRBD1 is taken as the D call from the table, unchecked against the DNA. TRBV21-1 is tagged as a pseudogene. CDR3 size: 12 residues. The CDR3 spells CASSFRNQPQHF. DNA of the CDR3: TGTGCCAGCAGCTTCAGGAATCAGCCCCAGCATTTT.

The chain links TRBV28 to TRBJ1-2, with D unclear. CDR3 length: 14 amino acids. V was clipped by 5 bases and J by 3 bases, with 13 bases between them. Germline loops: CDR1 MDHEN, CDR2 SYDVKM. The CDR3 loop is CASSLPGRHYGYTF. CDR3 DNA sequence: TGTGCCAGCAGTCTCCCCGGCAGGCACTATGGCTACACCTTC.

This chain links TRBV28 with TRBJ1-1, with 7 nucleotides matching TRBD1. V shed 4 bases, J shed 2 bases, and the junction held 19 bases outside the gene matches. Germline assignment: CDR1 MDHEN and CDR2 SYDVKM. The CDR3 extends over 19 amino acids. The CDR3 region has the DNA TGTGCCAGCAGTTCGGTGAGGGGGCGCGGGAGGAAGGGAAACACTGAAGCTTTCTTT. Its translation: CASSSVRGRGRKGNTEAFF.

This chain links TRBV29-1 with TRBJ2-5; tentatively, D is TRBD1 (5 bases). The CDR3 is 9 residues long. Germline CDR1 and CDR2: SQVTM and ANQGSEA. The V end was cut by 7 bases, the J end by 5 bases, with 5 bases between. CDR3 sequence: CSAGETQYF. The CDR3 DNA follows: TGCAGCGCAGGGGAGACCCAGTACTTC.

J is TRBJ1-3 and V is TRBV13; D unclear. With 3 bases removed from V and 5 bases from J, the gap between germline ends came to 5 bases. Germline values: CDR1 PRHDT, CDR2 FYEKMQ (reference sequence). The CDR3 is 12 residues long. CDR3: CASSFNRNTIYF. In nucleotides, the CDR3 is TGTGCCAGCAGCTTTAACCGAAACACCATATATTTT.

Many counts were recorded for this clone. The rearrangement links TRBV18 to TRBJ2-1, with D hard to call. Per germline, CDR1 KGHSH and CDR2 LQKENI. The CDR3 loop spans 15 amino acids. Trimming stripped 2 bases from V and 0 bases from J, with 8 bases between. The CDR3 DNA is TGTGCCAGCTCACCAGGAAAGATCTCCTACAATGAGCAGTTCTTC. Residues: CASSPGKISYNEQFF.

The gene calls are TRBV2 and TRBJ1-4; 9 bases are a match to TRBD1. The CDR3 is 13 amino acids. CDR1 is SNHLY, CDR2 FYNNEI, per germline. V was pared by 10 bases and J by 5 bases, with 5 bases of the junction left unmatched. CDR3 protein: CATSGTGNEKLFF. CDR3 sequence (DNA): TGTGCCACCTCTGGGACAGGGAATGAAAAACTGTTTTTT. Full variable domain (rest looked up from reference TRBV2 and TRBJ1-4): EPEVTQTPSHQVTQMGQEVILRCVPISNHLYFYWYRQILGQKVEFLVSFYNNEISEKSEIFDDQFSVERPDGSNFTLKIRSTKLEDSAMYFCATSGTGNEKLFFGSGTQLSVL.

The chain joins TRBV9 to TRBJ1-6, with D hard to call. V lost 0 bases and J 7 bases, leaving 11 bases between the germline ends. Germline V gives CDR1 SGDLS, CDR2 YYNGEE. CDR3 length: 15 amino acids. This CDR3 reads CASSVEASSNSPLHF. CDR3 sequence (DNA): TGTGCCAGCAGCGTAGAGGCCAGCTCAAATTCACCCCTCCACTTT.

This chain uses TRBV18 with TRBJ2-1; 14 positions match TRBD2. Germline CDR1 and CDR2: KGHSH and LQKENI. There are 17 residues in the CDR3. Trimming cost V 0 bases and J 8 bases; bases outside gene matches: 6. The CDR3 protein is CASSPPERLAGGDEQFF. The CDR3 DNA sequence: TGTGCCAGCTCACCACCGGAAAGACTAGCGGGAGGGGATGAGCAGTTCTTC.

The V gene is TRBV28, the J gene TRBJ2-3, with D tentatively TRBD1 or TRBD2 (5 bases each). V was pared by 5 bases and J by 8 bases, with 17 bases between. CDR3 length equals 14 residues. Germline loops: CDR1 MDHEN, CDR2 SYDVKM. The CDR3 sequence is CASSPGTITTTQYF. CDR3 nucleotide sequence: TGTGCCAGCAGTCCCGGGACGATAACGACTACGCAGTATTTT.

The rearrangement links TRBV25-1 to TRBJ2-2; 8 bases agree with TRBD1. V shed 5 bases, J shed 6 bases, and the junction held 2 bases outside the gene matches. The CDR3 runs 13 residues. Looked up from germline, CDR1 is MGHDK and CDR2 is SYGVNS. The CDR3 DNA is TGTGCCAGCAGTCAGGGGGCGGCCGGGGAGCTGTTTTTT. Translating gives CASSQGAAGELFF.

The chain employs TRBV6-1 and TRBJ1-4; D remains ambiguous. The CDR3 extends over 15 amino acids. Per the germline V gene, CDR1 is MNHNS and CDR2 is SASEGT. V was trimmed by 6 bases and J by 7 bases, leaving 18 bases between them. CDR3 loop: CASSWSGQTPEKLFF. CDR3 bases: TGTGCCAGCAGCTGGTCTGGTCAGACCCCTGAAAAACTGTTTTTT.

This chain uses TRBV6-4 with TRBJ2-7; the D gene is possibly TRBD1 (5 bases). The CDR3 consists of 18 residues. Trimming removed 7 bases at V and 0 bases at J, with 25 bases between. CDR1 and CDR2 (germline): MRHNA, SNTAGT. The CDR3 reads CASTLIGLMGQVSYEQYF. The CDR3 coding sequence is TGTGCCAGCACCCTTATCGGCCTCATGGGGCAGGTCTCCTACGAGCAGTACTTC.

In its sample, this clone was seen a few times. The chain combines TRBV6-1 with TRBJ1-1; D not resolved. Germline lookup yields CDR1 MNHNS and CDR2 SASEGT. The CDR3 has 13 residues. Between the trimmed V and J ends, which lost 2 bases and 11 bases, there was a span of 15 bases. CDR3 sequence: CASSELEGTVAFF. As DNA, the CDR3 is TGTGCCAGCAGTGAACTCGAGGGTACCGTGGCTTTCTTT.

This clone was seen once. A clone one base away is much larger, so this may be a read error. The sample carries other DNA sequences with the same CDR3. This chain connects TRBV18 to TRBJ2-3; the D is unclear. CDR1 and CDR2 (germline): KGHSH, LQKENI. Deletions cut 1 base from V and 1 base from J, with 0 bases between. CDR3 size: 12 residues. DNA for the CDR3: TGTGCCAGCTCACCACGCACAGATACGCAGTATTTT. Amino acid sequence: CASSPRTDTQYF.

This clone has only a few counts. J is TRBJ2-2 and V is TRBV7-2; D is possibly TRBD2 (5 bases). V lost 7 bases, J lost 7 bases, and 13 bases lay in between. The CDR3 consists of 13 residues. Germline CDR1 is SGHTA and CDR2 is FQGNSA. The CDR3 sequence: CASTYRGHGELFF. The CDR3 coding sequence is TGTGCCAGCACTTACCGGGGTCACGGGGAGCTGTTTTTT.

This clone has just one count. The V gene is TRBV28, the J gene TRBJ1-2; D is possibly TRBD1 (6 bases). Trimming shortened V by 8 bases and J by 0 bases, and 16 bases separated the two germline ends. Germline CDR1 reads MDHEN; CDR2 reads SYDVKM. This CDR3 has 15 amino acids. Written as DNA, the CDR3 is TGTGCCAGCCGGGGGGGCATACAATCTAACTATGGCTACACCTTC. Protein: CASRGGIQSNYGYTF.